A selection of T cell receptor beta chains follows, all from one sample in a study of neurological immune-mediated disorders. MiXCR, applied by TCRdb to the 5' RACE reads, yields one record per CDR3 protein. The sample carries 27,000 or so distinct CDR3 sequences, about 3.5% recorded once. What was sequenced was PBMCs. All receptors derive from a woman aged 25 to 45 with multiple sclerosis. The CDR3 runs from the conserved cysteine through the conserved F or W. Each record gives: CDR3 length, V gene, J gene, CDR3 protein.

length: 15
V: TRBV3-1
J: TRBJ2-1
CDR3: CASSQPGLAENEQFF

length: 16
V: TRBV20-1
J: TRBJ1-2
CDR3: CSAAHSGYAVNYGYTF

length: 16
V: TRBV18
J: TRBJ2-1
CDR3: CASSPAPPSPGVEQFF

length: 15
V: TRBV18
J: TRBJ2-3
CDR3: CASSPQWGGTDTQYF

length: 18
V: TRBV11-3
J: TRBJ2-4
CDR3: CASSPGLAGAAGKNIQYF

length: 16
V: TRBV27
J: TRBJ1-5
CDR3: CASSPTGFYSNQPQHF

length: 12
V: TRBV5-6
J: TRBJ2-5
CDR3: CASSADKGTQYF

length: 15
V: TRBV14
J: TRBJ1-2
CDR3: CASSQGTGFGYGYTF

length: 14
V: TRBV18
J: TRBJ2-1
CDR3: CASSRDTGYNEQFF

length: 13
V: TRBV20-1
J: TRBJ2-2
CDR3: CSARGSYTGELFF

length: 17
V: TRBV6-2/TRBV6-3
J: TRBJ2-1
CDR3: CATRLAGGAGRVDEQFF

length: 12
V: TRBV3-1
J: TRBJ2-1
CDR3: CASSQRTPEQFF

length: 12
V: TRBV3-1
J: TRBJ2-5
CDR3: CASSQTRETQYF

length: 15
V: TRBV6-1
J: TRBJ2-7
CDR3: CASSGTSGARVGQYF

length: 15
V: TRBV2
J: TRBJ1-5
CDR3: CASSVRAISNQPQNF

length: 15
V: TRBV20-1
J: TRBJ2-3
CDR3: CSARDPQRDTDTQYF

length: 17
V: TRBV18
J: TRBJ2-4
CDR3: CASSPPMQVLAKNIQYF

length: 17
V: TRBV5-1
J: TRBJ2-3
CDR3: CASSLASFGVSTDTQYF

length: 18
V: TRBV27
J: TRBJ2-2
CDR3: CASSLSPPIREYTGELFF

length: 14
V: TRBV2
J: TRBJ1-2
CDR3: CASSADRGSSGYTF

length: 17
V: TRBV10-3
J: TRBJ2-6
CDR3: CAISDRAPTSGANVLTF

length: 16
V: TRBV5-5
J: TRBJ1-1
CDR3: CASSFGQGIAHTEAFF

length: 15
V: TRBV4-3
J: TRBJ1-5
CDR3: CASSQDRASFQPQHF

length: 14
V: TRBV4-3
J: TRBJ1-4
CDR3: CASSPDRVDEKLFF

length: 14
V: TRBV5-1
J: TRBJ2-1
CDR3: CASSSQGAGNEQFF

length: 16
V: TRBV20-1
J: TRBJ2-3
CDR3: CSARGAARPSTDTQYF

length: 13
V: TRBV18
J: TRBJ2-1
CDR3: CASSPTHDNEQFF

length: 15
V: TRBV20-1
J: TRBJ1-4
CDR3: CSASSSGGRNEKLFF

length: 19
V: TRBV4-3
J: TRBJ2-5
CDR3: CASSQEAGEFFGRLETQYF

length: 15
V: TRBV7-8
J: TRBJ2-7
CDR3: CASSLGPRGIYEQYF

length: 16
V: TRBV20-1
J: TRBJ2-5
CDR3: CSAIGVLGTPQETQYF

length: 14
V: TRBV7-2
J: TRBJ2-5
CDR3: CASSVDPFQETQYF

length: 12
V: TRBV5-1
J: TRBJ2-1
CDR3: CASSFSHNEQFF

length: 14
V: TRBV12-3/TRBV12-4
J: TRBJ2-5
CDR3: CASSPEQGEETQYF

length: 15
V: TRBV3-1
J: TRBJ2-7
CDR3: CASSQWSGTAYEQYF

length: 14
V: TRBV5-1
J: TRBJ2-7
CDR3: CASTESGTGYEQYF

length: 14
V: TRBV10-3
J: TRBJ2-1
CDR3: CAISPGQGDREQFF

length: 11
V: TRBV7-9
J: TRBJ2-5
CDR3: CASSSSRAQYF

length: 15
V: TRBV2
J: TRBJ1-5
CDR3: CASKTGNIVGQPQHF

length: 13
V: TRBV5-1
J: TRBJ1-5
CDR3: CASSAGPDQPQNF

length: 13
V: TRBV5-1
J: TRBJ2-7
CDR3: CASSWDSSYEQYF

length: 15
V: TRBV7-2
J: TRBJ2-6
CDR3: CASSFGDSGANVLTF

length: 13
V: TRBV20-1
J: TRBJ1-6
CDR3: CSASRTGNSPLHF

length: 15
V: TRBV2
J: TRBJ2-7
CDR3: CASIKEGGATYEQYF

length: 16
V: TRBV12-3/TRBV12-4
J: TRBJ2-3
CDR3: CASSFPRTGKGDTQYF

length: 15
V: TRBV5-1
J: TRBJ2-1
CDR3: CASSFSFVGKNEQFF

length: 16
V: TRBV5-6
J: TRBJ2-1
CDR3: CASSSGYRDNTNEQFF

length: 16
V: TRBV6-1
J: TRBJ1-1
CDR3: CASSEFPGGGNTEAFF

length: 14
V: TRBV12-5
J: TRBJ2-3
CDR3: CASGLQYPTDTQYF

length: 15
V: TRBV15
J: TRBJ1-3
CDR3: CATSRPGTNRNTIYF

length: 15
V: TRBV5-1
J: TRBJ1-2
CDR3: CASRPLRMSGQFYTF

length: 14
V: TRBV2
J: TRBJ2-7
CDR3: CASLREPSSYEQYF